The rows below give T cell receptor beta chains drawn from one sample of a study of blood T cells in healthy people across ages. TCRdb redid the calling of the 5' RACE reads with MiXCR, one entry per CDR3 protein. The sample lists 750,000 to 850,000 distinct CDR3 sequences, roughly 25% occurring once. The same specimen was also included in a second study, on T cells of mothers and their children.

Sequencing input: blood. These receptor sequences come from a boy between 10 and 17 years old in good health. The CDR3 runs from the conserved cysteine through the conserved F or W. The D gene is left open where the match is weak. Size tells how often a clone was seen (once, few, many) or the class of an expanded clone, and some rows leave it out.

V	J	size	D	CDR3	DNA
TRBV5-1	TRBJ2-1	few	-	CASSFPGTGDEQFF	TGCGCCAGCAGCTTTCCCGGGACGGGAGATGAGCAGTTCTTC
TRBV4-1	TRBJ2-7	-	-	CASSQEGSSCEQYF	TGCGCCAGCAGCCAAGAGGGCTCCTCCTGCGAGCAGTACTTC
TRBV29-1	TRBJ2-5	few	TRBD2	CSVWGASGNQETQYF	TGCAGCGTTTGGGGGGCTAGCGGGAATCAAGAGACCCAGTACTTC
TRBV6-1	TRBJ2-3	-	-	CASRSGVWGDTQYF	TGTGCCAGCAGGAGTGGGGTCTGGGGAGATACGCAGTATTTT
TRBV14	TRBJ1-1	few	-	CASSRSGGTEAFF	TGTGCCAGCAGCCGGTCGGGGGGCACTGAAGCTTTCTTT
TRBV7-9	TRBJ2-6	few	-	CAGSQSTAQNVLTF	TGTGCCGGATCACAATCGACAGCCCAGAACGTCCTGACTTTC
TRBV7-7	TRBJ2-2	-	TRBD2	CASSRRLAGNTGELFF	TGTGCCAGCAGCCGGAGACTAGCGGGGAACACCGGGGAGCTGTTTTTT
TRBV20-1	TRBJ2-5	once	-	CSAQQGETQYF	TGCAGTGCTCAACAGGGAGAGACCCAGTACTTC
TRBV6-2/TRBV6-3	TRBJ2-1	few	TRBD1	CASTEGQGVSYNEQSF	TGTGCCAGCACCGAGGGACAGGGGGTCTCCTACAATGAGCAGTCCTTC
TRBV4-1	TRBJ1-1	-	-	CASSQDPRRGTPDTEAFF	TGCGCCAGCAGCCAAGATCCCAGGCGCGGTACCCCGGACACTGAAGCTTTCTTT
TRBV7-2	TRBJ1-4	-	-	CASSREPGEKLFF	TGTGCCAGCAGCCGAGAGCCGGGCGAAAAACTGTTTTTT
TRBV7-9	TRBJ2-7	-	-	CASSRDWINYEQYF	TGTGCCAGCAGCCGGGACTGGATTAACTACGAGCAGTACTTC
TRBV6-5	TRBJ1-1	-	-	CASGEVPTEAFF	TGTGCCAGCGGTGAAGTCCCCACTGAAGCTTTCTTT
TRBV5-1	TRBJ2-3	few	TRBD2	CASSSSGSIDTQYF	TGCGCCAGCAGCTCTAGCGGGTCAATAGATACGCAGTATTTT
TRBV5-6	TRBJ2-7	-	-	CASSPRANSYEQYF	TGTGCCAGCAGCCCCAGGGCCAACTCCTACGAGCAGTACTTC
TRBV7-7	TRBJ2-5	-	TRBD1	CASSLGASGGRETQYF	TGTGCTAGCAGCTTAGGGGCGTCAGGGGGCCGGGAGACCCAGTACTTC
TRBV7-2	TRBJ2-5	-	TRBD1	CASSLRDRLRETQYF	TGTGCCAGCAGCCTACGGGACAGGTTAAGGGAGACCCAGTACTTC
TRBV15	TRBJ2-5	few	TRBD2	CATSRRRGLAKETQYF	TGTGCCACCAGCAGGCGACGGGGACTAGCGAAAGAGACCCAGTACTTC